Sequencing of this TCR beta chain was carried out in a study of T-cell memory formation after mild COVID-19. Study context: TCR clusters largely stayed donor specific. Regarding the study as a whole: Clones which contracted sat mainly in CM and EM if CD4+, and in EMRA if CD8+. Pre-infection memory showed some responding clones, and this suggested that cross-reactive memory joined.

V dropped 6 bases and J dropped 8; count of bases not matched to a gene: 20. Germline loops: CDR1 LNHNV, CDR2 YYDKDF (reference sequence). CDR3 size: 17 residues. TCRdb analysed the 5' RACE reads with MiXCR anew, one entry per CDR3 protein. The table records roughly 240,000 distinct CDR3 sequences, 15% to 20% of them present only once. A remark on this clonotype: Antigen unknown.

Sequenced material: PBMCs or a T cell subset sorted from them (not recorded which). This TCR came from a man between 18 and 29 years old who had mild COVID-19 (a few samples of this study predate the infection). Cell type and time point are not known. This chain links TRBV15 with TRBJ2-3; 7 nucleotides align to TRBD2. In nucleotides, the CDR3 is TGTGCCACCAGTCTACCTTCGAGCGGGGACCGGGAGGCTACGCAGTATTTT. This gives the protein CATSLPSSGDREATQYF.